Below, 5 T cell receptor beta chains from the same sample are listed, as sequenced in a study of blood T cells in healthy people across ages. For the second PCR, which ran for roughly 7 to 11 cycles, a sample-barcoded 5' primer and a J-beta primer mix were used. TCRdb analysed the 5' RACE reads with MiXCR anew, one entry per CDR3 protein. The sample has 1.2 million to 1.5 million distinct CDR3 sequences; around 59% are singletons. The sample comprised blood. The receptors come from a man aged 18-30 years in good health.

This clonotype was seen more than once but under ten times. This chain joins TRBV4-3 and TRBJ2-7; the D gene is possibly TRBD1 (5 bases). Germline CDR1 reads LGHNA; CDR2 reads YSLEER. This CDR3 has 14 residues. Trimming took off 1 base at V and 2 bases at J, with 9 bases between the two ends. The CDR3 nucleotides read TGCGCCAGCAGCCAAGTAGCAGGGCCCTACGAGCAGTACTTC. Its translation: CASSQVAGPYEQYF.

The genes are TRBV30 and TRBJ1-1; D uncertain. Per germline, CDR1 GTSNPN and CDR2 SVGIG (reference sequence). V gave up 2 bases and J gave up 1 base, with 5 bases separating them. The CDR3 covers 12 residues. For the CDR3, the DNA is TGTGCCTGGAGTCCGACGAACACTGAAGCTTTCTTT. Protein sequence: CAWSPTNTEAFF.

V and J are TRBV7-2 and TRBJ2-3; 9 bases line up with TRBD2. Germline V gives CDR1 SGHTA, CDR2 FQGNSA. V dropped 5 bases and J dropped 5; count of bases not matched to a gene: 11. The CDR3 loop spans 16 amino acids. The CDR3 nucleotides read TGTGCCAGCAGCCCCATGGATAGCGGGGGAGAAGATACGCAGTATTTT. It encodes CASSPMDSGGEDTQYF.

This clonotype was seen only a few times. In DNA form, the CDR3 reads TGCAGCGCCCAAGAGGACTCATATGGCTACACCTTC. It specifies CSAQEDSYGYTF. The chain couples TRBV29-1 to TRBJ1-2; D not resolved. V lost 7 bases and J 5 bases, leaving 14 bases between the germline ends. Germline V gene sequence: CDR1 SQVTM, CDR2 ANQGSEA. This CDR3 has 12 amino acids.

The V and J genes are TRBV7-2 and TRBJ1-5; D not certain. The CDR3 is 16 amino acids. The germline gives CDR1 SGHTA, CDR2 FQGNSA. Trimming removed 6 bases at V and 4 bases at J, with 19 bases between. CDR3: CASSLDVGLTNQPQHF. CDR3 nucleotide sequence: TGTGCCAGCAGTCTCGACGTTGGTTTAACAAATCAGCCCCAGCATTTT.